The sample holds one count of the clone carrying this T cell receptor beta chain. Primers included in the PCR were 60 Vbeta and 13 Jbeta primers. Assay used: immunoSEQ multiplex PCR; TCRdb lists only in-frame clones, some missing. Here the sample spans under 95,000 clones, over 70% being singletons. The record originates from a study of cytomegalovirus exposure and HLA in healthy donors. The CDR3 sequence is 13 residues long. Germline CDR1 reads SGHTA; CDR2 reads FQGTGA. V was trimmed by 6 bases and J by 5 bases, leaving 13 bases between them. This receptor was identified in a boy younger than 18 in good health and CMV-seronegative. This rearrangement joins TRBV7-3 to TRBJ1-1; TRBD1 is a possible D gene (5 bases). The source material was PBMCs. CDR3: CASRFQGKTEAFF. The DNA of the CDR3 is TGTGCCAGCAGGTTCCAGGGTAAAACTGAAGCTTTCTTT.